This T cell receptor beta chain comes out of a study of cytomegalovirus exposure and HLA in healthy donors. Across the study: An analysis done earlier identified about 120 million unique TCR beta sequences from about 179 million T cells.

About this clone itself: Its antigen is not identified.

Whole-study findings and limits: For presence/absence analyses, sequencing depth was assumed to be roughly uniform across donors.

Each donor was healthy, and each was a bone marrow donor. This PCR relied on a set of 60 Vbeta primers and 13 Jbeta primers. Sequencing was performed with immunoSEQ multiplex PCR; in TCRdb, only in-frame clones are kept and a portion is missing. The sample holds tens of thousands of clones, under 85% seen once. V shed 2 bases and J 9 bases; nucleotides not matched to a gene: 6. Germline V lookup: CDR1 MDHEN, CDR2 SYDVKM. The CDR3 loop spans 14 amino acids. The sequenced sample was PBMCs. The sequence came from a woman in her thirties or forties in good health and CMV-seronegative. This chain connects TRBV28 to TRBJ2-1; 8 bases fit TRBD2. The CDR3 loop reads CASSLPSGLSEQFF. CDR3 bases: TGTGCCAGCAGTTTACCTAGCGGGTTGAGTGAGCAGTTCTTC.